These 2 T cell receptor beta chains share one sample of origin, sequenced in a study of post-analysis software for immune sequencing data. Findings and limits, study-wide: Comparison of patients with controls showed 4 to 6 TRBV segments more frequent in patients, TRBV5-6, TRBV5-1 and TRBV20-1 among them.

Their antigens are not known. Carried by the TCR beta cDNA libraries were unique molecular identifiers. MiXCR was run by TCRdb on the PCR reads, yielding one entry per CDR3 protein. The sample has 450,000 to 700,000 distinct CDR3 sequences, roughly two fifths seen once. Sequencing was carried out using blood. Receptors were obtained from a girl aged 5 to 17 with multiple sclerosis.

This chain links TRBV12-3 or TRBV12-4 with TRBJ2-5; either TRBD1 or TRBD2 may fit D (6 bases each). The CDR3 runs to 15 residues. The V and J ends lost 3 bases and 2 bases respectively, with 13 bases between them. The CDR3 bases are TGTGCCAGCAGTTTCGGGGGCCCCGGGCAAGAGACCCAGTACTTC. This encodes CASSFGGPGQETQYF.

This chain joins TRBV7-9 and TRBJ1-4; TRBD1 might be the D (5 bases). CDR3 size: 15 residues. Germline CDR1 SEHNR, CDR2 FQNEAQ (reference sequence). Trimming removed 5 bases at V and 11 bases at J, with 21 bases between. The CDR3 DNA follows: TGTGCCAGCAGCCCCCACATCGGGACCTTTTCTAAACTGTTTTTT. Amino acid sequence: CASSPHIGTFSKLFF.